The 18 T cell receptor beta chains listed next were all sequenced from one sample in a study of tumor and adjacent non-tumor tissue in lung cancer. The template was RNA from unsorted bulk tissue. Three rounds of nested PCR, following a modified ARM-PCR protocol, produced the TCRbeta library. MiXCR, run by TCRdb on the multiplex PCR reads, gives a single entry per CDR3 protein. The table records 120,000 or so distinct CDR3 sequences, 60% to 70% of them present only once. The sample taken for sequencing was lung tumor tissue. The receptor source for this set is a man aged 25 to 40 with non-small cell lung cancer.

V usage is TRBV5-6 and J usage is TRBJ2-1; 7 positions agree with TRBD2. CDR3 length: 15 amino acids. Germline loops: CDR1 SGHDT, CDR2 YYEEEE. Germline trimming cut 9 bases from V and 5 bases from J; bases unmatched to any gene: 14. CDR3 sequence reads: CANCLGLAAHNEQFF. The CDR3 nucleotides are TGTGCCAACTGCTTGGGCCTAGCGGCCCACAATGAGCAGTTCTTC.

On this clonotype: One junction end disagrees with the germline gene, perhaps due to a read error. The V gene is TRBV11-2, the J gene TRBJ2-1; D is perhaps TRBD2 (5 bases). CDR1 and CDR2 from the germline V gene are SGHAT and FQNNGV. The CDR3 has 16 residues. CDR3 sequence (DNA): TGTGCCATCAGCTTATATGATAGCGCGCCCTACAATGAGCAGTTCTTC. It is translated as CAISLYDSAPYNEQFF. Together with reference TRBV11-2 and TRBJ2-1, the CDR3 gives the full variable domain: EAGVAQSPRYKIIEKRQSVAFWCNPISGHATLYWYQQILGQGPKLLIQFQNNGVVDDSQLPKDRFSAERLKGVDSTLKIQPAKLEDSAVYLCAISLYDSAPYNEQFFGPGTRLTVL.

Comments on this clonotype: Here the CDR3 omits its conserved ending phenylalanine or tryptophan, so a read error is the likely source. The V gene is TRBV12-3 or TRBV12-4, the J gene TRBJ2-3; 7 bases are shared with TRBD2. The CDR3 loop spans 16 amino acids. V lost 7 bases and J lost 2; bases outside the gene matches: 12. As DNA, the CDR3 is TGTGCCAGCATCATTTGGGGAGCGGGGTCCACAGATACGCAGTATTTA. Its translation is CASIIWGAGSTDTQYL.

On this clonotype itself: A much larger clone is a single base away; this may be a read error. The V call is TRBV20-1, the J call TRBJ2-1; 7 bases are shared with TRBD1. The CDR3 runs to 12 residues. The germline V gene has CDR1 DFQATT and CDR2 SNEGSKA (reference sequence). Here the CDR3 reads CSARGGGNGQFF. In nucleotides, the CDR3 is TGCAGTGCTAGAGGAGGGGGCAATGGGCAGTTCTTC.

Comment on this clonotype: This CDR3 is missing its conserved last phenylalanine or tryptophan, likely due to a read error. V is TRBV29-1 and J is TRBJ1-1; 7 bases match TRBD1. Per the germline V gene, CDR1 is SQVTM and CDR2 is ANQGSEA. The CDR3 length is 12 residues. DNA of the CDR3: TGTAGCGTGCTAACAGGGGACGGGGAAGCTTTCTTA. It yields the protein CSVLTGDGEAFL.

This clonotype was counted a few times. This could be a read error, since a much larger clone is one nucleotide away. The genes are TRBV29-1 and TRBJ2-1; TRBD2 matches at 7 bases. With 2 bases clipped from V and 10 bases from J, the junction kept 17 bases outside the gene matches. CDR3 length equals 16 residues. Looked up from germline, CDR1 is SQVTM and CDR2 is ANQGSEA. The CDR3 DNA is TGCAGCGTTGAACGGGGAGGGACTGGCGGGACTGGGGAGCAGTTCTTC. As protein: CSVERGGTGGTGEQFF.

A word on this clonotype: This sequence may be a read error, since a much larger clone differs from it by one base. The V call is TRBV20-1, the J call TRBJ2-3; D might be TRBD2 (7 bases). Germline CDR1 reads DFQATT; CDR2 reads SNEGSKA (reference sequence). CDR3 size: 15 residues. The CDR3 loop reads CSTSDRGGGSDTQYF. The CDR3 DNA follows: TGCAGTACTAGTGATCGCGGGGGCGGCTCAGATACGCAGTATTTT.

Note on this clonotype: This may be a read error, as it is one base from a much larger clone. The V gene is TRBV4-1, the J gene TRBJ1-5; perhaps TRBD1 as D (5 bases). The CDR3 is made up of 17 amino acids. Germline CDR1 and CDR2: MGHRA and YSYEKL. CDR3 nucleotide sequence: TGCGCCAGCAGCCAAGTTGACAGCCCCTTTAGCAATCAGCCCCCGCATTTT. It codes for CASSQVDSPFSNQPPHF.

The chain has TRBV4-1 and TRBJ1-5; D is ambiguous. V lost 0 bases, J lost 5 bases, and 11 bases lay in between. The germline gives CDR1 MGHRA, CDR2 YSYEKL. The CDR3 is 15 amino acids. The CDR3 reads CASSQERRRDQPQHF. The CDR3 DNA sequence: TGCGCCAGCAGCCAAGAGAGAAGGCGTGATCAGCCCCAGCATTTT.

A remark on this clonotype: A much larger clonotype is one base distant, so this may be a read error. The conserved final phenylalanine or tryptophan is absent from the CDR3, which likely points to a read error. This chain links TRBV5-4 with TRBJ1-2; 7 bases agree with TRBD1. The CDR3 is 13 residues long. Germline CDR1 and CDR2: SGHNT and YYREEE (reference sequence). V trimming: 0 bases; J trimming: 8 bases; junction bases outside the gene matches: 4. The DNA of the CDR3 is TGTGCCAGCAGCTTGGTTCAGGGGGGAGGCTACACCCTC. Encoded protein: CASSLVQGGGYTL.

Comment on this clonotype: This may be a read error: a much more frequent sequence differs by one nucleotide. V usage is TRBV4-1 and J usage is TRBJ1-2; D not certain. Germline V CDR1 and CDR2: MGHRA, YSYEKL. The CDR3 has 15 residues. The CDR3 sequence is CASSQLFRQEYGYIF. CDR3 coding DNA: TGCGCCAGCAGCCAATTGTTTCGGCAGGAGTATGGCTACATCTTC.

Only one count was recorded for this clonotype. The chain couples TRBV27 to TRBJ2-1; TRBD1 matches 10 bases. V trimming: 0 bases; J trimming: 15 bases; junction bases outside the gene matches: 8. The CDR3 consists of 14 residues. The V gene's germline CDR1 is MNHEY and CDR2 SMNVEV (reference sequence). The CDR3 spells CASSLSGTGDIMFF. CDR3 DNA sequence: TGTGCCAGCAGTTTATCAGGGACAGGGGATATCATGTTCTTC.

The CDR3 reads CTNSFGITETQYF. The CDR3 DNA follows: TGTACCAACAGCTTCGGCATTACAGAGACCCAGTACTTC. The J gene is TRBJ2-5, the V gene TRBV11-2; D unclear. This CDR3 is 13 amino acids long. Germline V gene sequence: CDR1 SGHAT, CDR2 FQNNGV.

This clonotype was seen a few times. V and J are TRBV7-2 and TRBJ2-5; 10 bases match TRBD2. The CDR3 loop spans 14 amino acids. The germline V gene encodes CDR1 SGHTA and CDR2 FQGNSA. The V and J ends lost 5 bases and 4 bases, in that order; junction bases with no gene match: 4. The CDR3 DNA sequence: TGTGCCAGCAGCCGAGCGGGGGGGCCAGAGACCCAGTACTTC. Protein: CASSRAGGPETQYF. Variable domain in full (rest from reference TRBV7-2 and TRBJ2-5): GAGVSQSPSNKVTEKGKDVELRCDPISGHTALYWYRQSLGQGLEFLIYFQGNSAPDKSGLPSDRFSAERTGGSVSTLTIQRTQQEDSAVYLCASSRAGGPETQYFGPGTRLLVL.

The genes are TRBV6-1 and TRBJ1-2; D uncertain. The CDR3 spans 14 residues. In germline, CDR1 is MNHNS, CDR2 SASEGT. Between the trimmed V and J ends, which lost 1 base and 8 bases, there was a span of 14 bases. The CDR3 is CASSEGLARRGYTF. Written as DNA, the CDR3 is TGTGCCAGCAGTGAAGGTTTGGCGAGACGGGGCTACACCTTC.

As regards this clonotype: This could be a read error, since a much larger clone is one nucleotide away. The chain is built from TRBV20-1 and TRBJ1-1; 7 bases line up with TRBD1. Germline values: CDR1 DFQATT, CDR2 SNEGSKA (reference sequence). Trimming at V came to 4 bases and at J to 3 bases, leaving 14 bases not matched to a gene. CDR3 size: 16 residues. The CDR3 reads CSAIRPGGYKDTEAFF. In nucleotides, the CDR3 is TGCAGTGCTATACGTCCAGGGGGATATAAGGACACTGAAGCTTTCTTT.

Details on this clonotype: This CDR3 is missing its conserved last phenylalanine or tryptophan, likely due to a read error. This chain joins TRBV29-1 and TRBJ2-1; D might be TRBD1 (6 bases). CDR1 and CDR2 from the germline V gene are SQVTM and ANQGSEA. CDR3 length: 16 residues. Trimming stripped 4 bases from V and 5 bases from J, with 21 bases between. CDR3 DNA: TGCAGCGTTGGACTAATAGTGGGGGCCGTTAACAATGAGCAGTTCTCC. Protein sequence: CSVGLIVGAVNNEQFS.

The chain employs TRBV6-5 and TRBJ2-2; 11 nucleotides match TRBD1. Germline V gene data show CDR1 as MNHEY and CDR2 as SVGAGI. With 7 bases clipped from V and 3 bases from J, the junction kept 19 bases outside the gene matches. The CDR3 is 20 amino acids. The CDR3 protein is CASILYGTGTGGVYTGELFF. CDR3 nucleotide sequence: TGTGCCAGCATCCTTTATGGAACCGGGACAGGGGGTGTTTACACCGGGGAGCTGTTTTTT.